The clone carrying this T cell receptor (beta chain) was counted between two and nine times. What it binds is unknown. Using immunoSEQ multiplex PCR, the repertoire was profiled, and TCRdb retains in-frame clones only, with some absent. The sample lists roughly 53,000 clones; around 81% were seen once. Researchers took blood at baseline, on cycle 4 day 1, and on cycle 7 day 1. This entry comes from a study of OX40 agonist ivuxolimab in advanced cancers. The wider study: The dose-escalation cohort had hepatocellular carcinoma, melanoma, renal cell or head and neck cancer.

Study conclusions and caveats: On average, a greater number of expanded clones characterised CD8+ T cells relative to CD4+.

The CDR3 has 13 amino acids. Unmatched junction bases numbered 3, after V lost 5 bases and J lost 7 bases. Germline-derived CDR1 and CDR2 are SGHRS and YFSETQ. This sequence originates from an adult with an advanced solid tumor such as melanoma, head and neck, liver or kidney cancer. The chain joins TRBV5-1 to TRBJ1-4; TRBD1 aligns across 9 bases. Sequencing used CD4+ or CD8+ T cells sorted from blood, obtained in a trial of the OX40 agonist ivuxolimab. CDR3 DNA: TGCGCCAGCAGGGGGACAGGGTCTGAAAAACTGTTTTTT. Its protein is CASRGTGSEKLFF.